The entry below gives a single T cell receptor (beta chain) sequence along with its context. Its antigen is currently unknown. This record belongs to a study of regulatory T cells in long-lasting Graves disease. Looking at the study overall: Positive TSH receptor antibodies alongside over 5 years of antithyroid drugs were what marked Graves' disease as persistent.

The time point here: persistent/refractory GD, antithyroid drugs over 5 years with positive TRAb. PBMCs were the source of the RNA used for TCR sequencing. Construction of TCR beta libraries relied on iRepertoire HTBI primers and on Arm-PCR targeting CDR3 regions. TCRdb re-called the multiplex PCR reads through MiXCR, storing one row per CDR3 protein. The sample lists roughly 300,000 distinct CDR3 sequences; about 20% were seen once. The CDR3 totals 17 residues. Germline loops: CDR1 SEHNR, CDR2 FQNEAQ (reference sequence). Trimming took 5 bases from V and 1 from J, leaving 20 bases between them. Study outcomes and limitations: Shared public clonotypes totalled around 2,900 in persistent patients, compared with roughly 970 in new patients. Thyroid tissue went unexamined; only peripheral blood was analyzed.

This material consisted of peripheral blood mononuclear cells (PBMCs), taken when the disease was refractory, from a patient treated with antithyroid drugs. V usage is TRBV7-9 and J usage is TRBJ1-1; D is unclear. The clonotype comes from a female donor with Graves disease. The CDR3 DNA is TGTGCCAGCAGCAAGCTAACCCCCCGGACGGGGAACACTGAAGCTTTCTTT. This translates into CASSKLTPRTGNTEAFF.